The T cell receptor beta chain under discussion was sequenced for a study of blood T cell repertoires in COVID-19. The overall study: Acute-phase and convalescent COVID-19 samples originated in the United States, Italy and Spain. In each case, the material was cDNA or gDNA derived from T cells, B-cell-depleted T cells, or PBMCs.

Germline CDR1 LNHDA, CDR2 SQIVND (reference sequence). The J segment lost 0 bases and the V segment lost 5 bases, leaving 7 bases of the junction unmatched. The CDR3 is 15 amino acids. Source study methods: Amplification from reference gene primers served as the basis for estimated nucleated cell counts. Libraries were prepared by immunoSEQ multiplex PCR; TCRdb keeps only in-frame clonotypes and omits some of them. D and trimming were read from the DNA, whereas the V and J calls and clone size are those reported in that table. The profile shows some 160,000 clones, around nine tenths of them singletons.

The rearrangement uses TRBV19 and TRBJ2-7; 7 bases map to TRBD1. Sequencing was done on a sample of peripheral blood. The receptor comes from a man in his fifties or sixties who had recovered from COVID-19. CDR3 DNA sequence: TGTGCCAGTAGTGGCCCGGGACAGAGCTCCTACGAGCAGTACTTC. Amino acids: CASSGPGQSSYEQYF. Filled out from reference TRBV19 and TRBJ2-7, the complete variable domain reads DGGITQSPKYLFRKEGQNVTLSCEQNLNHDAMYWYRQDPGQGLRLIYYSQIVNDFQKGDIAEGYSVSREKKESFPLTVTSAQKNPTAFYLCASSGPGQSSYEQYFGPGTRLTVT.